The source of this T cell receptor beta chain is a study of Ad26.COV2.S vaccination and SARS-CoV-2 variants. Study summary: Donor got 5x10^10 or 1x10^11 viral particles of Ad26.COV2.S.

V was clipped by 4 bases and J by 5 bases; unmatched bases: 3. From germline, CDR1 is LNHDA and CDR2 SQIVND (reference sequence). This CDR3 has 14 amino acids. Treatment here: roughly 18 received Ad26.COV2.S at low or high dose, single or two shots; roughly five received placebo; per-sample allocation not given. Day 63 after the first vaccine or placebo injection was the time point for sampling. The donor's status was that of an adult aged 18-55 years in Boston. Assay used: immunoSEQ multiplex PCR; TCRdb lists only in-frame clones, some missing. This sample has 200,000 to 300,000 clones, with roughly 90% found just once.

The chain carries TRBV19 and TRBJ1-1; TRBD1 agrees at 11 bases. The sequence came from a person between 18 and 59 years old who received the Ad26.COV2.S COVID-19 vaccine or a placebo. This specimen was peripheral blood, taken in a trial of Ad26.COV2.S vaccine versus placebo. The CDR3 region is CASSTGTGGTEAFF. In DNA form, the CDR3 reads TGTGCCAGTAGTACCGGGACAGGGGGAACTGAAGCTTTCTTT. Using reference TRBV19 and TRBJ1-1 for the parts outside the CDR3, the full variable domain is DGGITQSPKYLFRKEGQNVTLSCEQNLNHDAMYWYRQDPGQGLRLIYYSQIVNDFQKGDIAEGYSVSREKKESFPLTVTSAQKNPTAFYLCASSTGTGGTEAFFGQGTRLTVV.